The TCR beta chain described here comes from a study of CD8 T cells in ankylosing spondylitis. Study findings and constraints: Relatively rare in peripheral blood, disease-linked clones were also CD8+. Ankylosing spondylitis blood appeared to be characterized by a TCR beta motif of roughly eight highly homologous variants.

V lost 3 bases to trimming and J lost 3 bases, with 10 bases between them. Germline V gene sequence: CDR1 KGHDR, CDR2 SFDVKD. The CDR3 consists of 15 residues. This clonotype was seen many times. Its target is not known. Molecular-barcoded quantitative 5'-RACE produced these TCR beta libraries. One entry per CDR3 protein results from TCRdb running MiXCR on the 5' RACE reads. The sample has tens of thousands of distinct CDR3 sequences; under 5.5% are singletons. Sequenced input: blood, either unsorted or a sorted T cell fraction (not recorded which). The V and J genes are TRBV24-1 and TRBJ2-2; D gene ambiguous. The receptor was isolated from a male donor with ankylosing spondylitis or in good health (not recorded which). This chain's CDR3 is CATSDGEGHTGELFF. DNA of the CDR3: TGTGCCACCAGTGATGGGGAAGGACACACCGGGGAGCTGTTTTTT.